The 8 T cell receptor beta chains presented below share a single source sample, sequenced in a study of blood T cells in healthy people across ages. Sample-barcoded 5' priming and a J-beta primer mix drove a second PCR of about 6 to 11 cycles. Via MiXCR, TCRdb re-called the 5' RACE reads, giving one row per CDR3 protein. The sample has some 800,000 distinct CDR3 sequences, roughly 44% seen once; the top ten hold about 19%. The sequencing sample was made of blood. The receptors here all came from a man in his 60s in good health.

This clonotype showed up just a few times. The V and J genes are TRBV12-5 and TRBJ2-3; 7 bases agree with TRBD1. The V gene's germline CDR1 is LGHNT and CDR2 FRNRAP. The CDR3 has 18 residues. Trimming took 1 base from V and 3 from J; bases not matched to a gene: 13. CDR3 loop: CASGLDGDSHLRTDTQYF. CDR3 nucleotides: TGTGCTAGTGGTTTGGACGGGGACAGCCACCTTCGTACAGATACGCAGTATTTT. Complete variable domain (other parts from reference TRBV12-5 and TRBJ2-3): DARVTQTPRHKVTEMGQEVTMRCQPILGHNTVFWYRQTMMQGLELLAYFRNRAPLDDSGMPKDRFSAEMPDATLATLKIQPSEPRDSAVYFCASGLDGDSHLRTDTQYFGPGTRLTVL.

This rearrangement joins TRBV7-3 to TRBJ2-5; no reliable D call. The DNA matches TRBJ2-1 better at its end, which makes the J call doubtful. Germline V lookup: CDR1 SGHTA, CDR2 FQGTGA. The CDR3 length is 15 residues. The CDR3 sequence is CASSRKAGPQETQFF. The CDR3 DNA sequence: TGTGCCAGCAGCAGGAAGGCAGGCCCTCAAGAGACCCAGTTCTTC.

Only a few counts were recorded for this clonotype. The chain recombines TRBV29-1 with TRBJ2-5; D is perhaps TRBD1 (6 bases). Germline V gene sequence: CDR1 SQVTM, CDR2 ANQGSEA. Between the trimmed V and J ends, which lost 7 bases and 2 bases, there was a span of 17 bases. This CDR3 is 14 amino acids long. The CDR3 region has the DNA TGCAGCGCCCTCGGAACAGGGAAACAAGAGACCCAGTACTTC. This encodes CSALGTGKQETQYF.

In its sample, this clonotype was seen a few times. The chain links TRBV27 to TRBJ2-7, with 7 bases lining up with TRBD1. CDR3 length: 16 residues. Germline values: CDR1 MNHEY, CDR2 SMNVEV (reference sequence). J was trimmed by 0 bases and V by 4 bases; bases with no gene match: 9. The CDR3 coding sequence is TGTGCCAGCAGTTCACACGGGACAGCTGACTCCTACGAGCAGTACTTC. Translation: CASSSHGTADSYEQYF.

This clonotype was seen only a few times. The V gene is TRBV7-9, the J gene TRBJ2-1; tentatively, D is TRBD2 (5 bases). V was trimmed by 2 bases and J by 4 bases, leaving 9 bases between them. Germline V gene sequence: CDR1 SEHNR, CDR2 FQNEAQ (reference sequence). There are 14 residues in the CDR3. The DNA for the CDR3 is TGTGCCAGCAGCTTACGGGGTCAGTACAATGAGCAGTTCTTC. This gives the protein CASSLRGQYNEQFF.

V gene TRBV20-1 combines with J gene TRBJ2-5; D could derive from TRBD1 or TRBD2 (6 bases each). Germline V lookup: CDR1 DFQATT, CDR2 SNEGSKA (reference sequence). The CDR3 contains 13 residues. The V end was cut by 6 bases, the J end by 2 bases, with 13 bases between. The CDR3 loop is CSAGGQGQETQYF. In DNA, the CDR3 is TGCAGTGCAGGGGGGCAGGGGCAAGAGACCCAGTACTTC.

The chain has TRBV9 and TRBJ2-2, with D possibly TRBD1 on 5 matching bases. The germline gives CDR1 SGDLS, CDR2 YYNGEE. V lost 4 bases and J 4 bases, leaving 8 bases between the germline ends. The CDR3 spans 13 residues. CDR3 in amino acids: CASSRQSTGELFF. The CDR3 DNA reads as TGTGCCAGCAGCAGACAGTCCACCGGGGAGCTGTTTTTT. Together with reference TRBV9 and TRBJ2-2, the CDR3 gives the full variable domain: DSGVTQTPKHLITATGQRVTLRCSPRSGDLSVYWYQQSLDQGLQFLIQYYNGEERAKGNILERFSAQQFPDLHSELNLSSLELGDSALYFCASSRQSTGELFFGEGSRLTVL.

Note on this clonotype: Possible read error: a much larger clone is one base away. The chain joins TRBV12-3 or TRBV12-4 to TRBJ2-1; D is possibly TRBD2 (5 bases). The J call may be incorrect, as the DNA end agrees better with TRBJ2-7. This CDR3 comprises 14 residues. The CDR3: CASSYRVEGNEQYF. In nucleotides, the CDR3 is TGTGCCAGCAGTTACCGGGTCGAGGGCAATGAGCAGTACTTC.